This entry lists 6 T cell receptor beta chains sequenced from one sample in a study of regulatory T cells in long-lasting Graves disease. Time point given: newly diagnosed GD, antithyroid drugs for less than 3 months. From PBMCs, RNA was extracted and then used to make the TCR library. Both iRepertoire HTBI primers and Arm-PCR of CDR3 regions were used to build the TCR beta libraries. TCRdb reprocessed the multiplex PCR reads with MiXCR, giving one entry per CDR3 protein. The data contain over 200,000 distinct CDR3 sequences, about 20% of them singletons. This sample also appeared in a second study, on T cells in Graves' hyperthyroidism and ophthalmopathy.

Sequenced material: peripheral blood mononuclear cells (PBMCs), taken at new diagnosis, from a patient treated with antithyroid drugs. Source of these receptors: a woman aged 25 to 39 with Graves disease.

In its sample, this clonotype was seen many times. A junction end diverges from the germline sequence, so it may reflect a read error. The chain uses TRBV4-1 and TRBJ1-5; D not resolved. The CDR3 contains 14 residues. The V gene's germline CDR1 is MGHRA and CDR2 YSYEKL. The DNA of the CDR3 is TGTGCCAGCAGCCAAGGTAGAGGCAATCAGCCCCAGCATTTT. It specifies CASSQGRGNQPQHF.

The gene calls are TRBV14 and TRBJ2-7; 9 positions agree with TRBD2. CDR3 length equals 16 residues. V was pared by 4 bases and J by 7 bases, with 14 bases of the junction left unmatched. CDR1 is SGHDN and CDR2 is FVKESK in the germline V gene. The CDR3 region has the DNA TGTGCCAGCAGCCCTCCGACTAGCGGAGACTACAATGAGCAGTACTTC. As protein: CASSPPTSGDYNEQYF.

This clonotype appeared many times. The chain has TRBV20-1 and TRBJ1-2; 9 bases are shared with TRBD1. V lost 5 bases to trimming and J lost 4 bases; unmatched junction nucleotides: 5. Germline lookup yields CDR1 DFQATT and CDR2 SNEGSKA (reference sequence). This CDR3 region has 13 residues. CDR3 bases: TGCAGTGCTTTACCGGGACAGGGCTATGGCTACACCTTC. Translation: CSALPGQGYGYTF.

This clonotype has ten or more counts. The junction departs from the called germline gene at one end, perhaps through a read error. The V and J genes are TRBV7-2 and TRBJ2-2; unclear D gene. This CDR3 is 13 amino acids long. The V gene's germline CDR1 is SGHTA and CDR2 FQGNSA. CDR3 coding DNA: TGTGCTAGCAGCCCGATGCACACCGGGGAGCTGTTTTTT. Amino acids: CASSPMHTGELFF.

There are many counts of this clonotype. This chain links TRBV5-1 with TRBJ2-1; 8 nucleotides align to TRBD2. The germline V gene has CDR1 SGHRS and CDR2 YFSETQ. The CDR3 totals 14 residues. The V and J ends lost 3 bases and 6 bases, in that order; junction bases with no gene match: 5. The CDR3 nucleotides are TGCGCCAGCAGCTCCGCGGGGGGATCCAATGAGCAGTTCTTC. This translates into CASSSAGGSNEQFF.

The chain couples TRBV7-9 to TRBJ2-3, with 7 nucleotides matching TRBD1. The V gene end was trimmed by 4 bases and the J gene end by 4 bases; junction bases not matched to a gene: 5. The CDR3 sequence is 14 residues long. Germline V gene data show CDR1 as SEHNR and CDR2 as FQNEAQ (reference sequence). The CDR3 nucleotides read TGTGCCAGCAGCTCTCAGGGGGTGGCAGATACGCAGTATTTT. It yields the protein CASSSQGVADTQYF. The full variable domain, in which reference TRBV7-9 and TRBJ2-3 provide the parts outside the CDR3, is DTGVSQNPRHKITKRGQNVTFRCDPISEHNRLYWYRQTLGQGPEFLTYFQNEAQLEKSRLLSDRFSAERPKGSFSTLEIQRTEQGDSAMYLCASSSQGVADTQYFGPGTRLTVL.